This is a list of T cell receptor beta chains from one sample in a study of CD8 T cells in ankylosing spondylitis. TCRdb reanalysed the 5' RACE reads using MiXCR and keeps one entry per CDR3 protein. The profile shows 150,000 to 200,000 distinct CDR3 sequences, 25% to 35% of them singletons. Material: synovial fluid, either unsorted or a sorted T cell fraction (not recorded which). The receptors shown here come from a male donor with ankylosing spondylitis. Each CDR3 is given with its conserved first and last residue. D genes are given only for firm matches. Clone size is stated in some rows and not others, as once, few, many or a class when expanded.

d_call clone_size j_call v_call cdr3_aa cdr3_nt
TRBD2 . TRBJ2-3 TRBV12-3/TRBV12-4 CASSLTPGTSRADTQYF TGTGCCAGCAGTTTAACCCCCGGGACTAGCAGGGCAGATACGCAGTATTTT
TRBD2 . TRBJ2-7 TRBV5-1 CASSSSSGGAGFYEQYF TGCGCCAGCAGCTCTTCTAGCGGGGGGGCCGGTTTCTACGAGCAGTACTTC
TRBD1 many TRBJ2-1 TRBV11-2 CASSLDDRDRNEQFF TGTGCCAGCAGCTTAGATGACAGGGACCGCAATGAGCAGTTCTTC
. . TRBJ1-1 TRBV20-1 CSARDWSRRGVNTEAFF TGCAGTGCTAGAGATTGGAGCAGGCGGGGGGTGAACACTGAAGCTTTCTTT
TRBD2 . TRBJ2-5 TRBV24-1 CATSDRETSGSETQYF TGTGCCACCAGTGACCGAGAGACTAGCGGGAGTGAGACCCAGTACTTC
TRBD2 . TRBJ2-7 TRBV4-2 CASSQTRDYSYEQYF TGTGCCAGCAGCCAAACCCGGGACTACTCCTACGAGCAGTACTTC
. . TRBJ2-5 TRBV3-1 CASSQGLVGSETQYF TGTGCCAGCAGCCAAGGACTAGTCGGGAGCGAGACCCAGTACTTC
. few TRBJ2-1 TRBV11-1 CASSFGGRSYNEQFF TGTGCCAGCAGCTTCGGGGGGCGCTCCTACAATGAGCAGTTCTTC
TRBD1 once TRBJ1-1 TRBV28 CASSAPGQGTEAFF TGTGCCAGCAGTGCTCCGGGACAGGGGACTGAAGCTTTCTTT
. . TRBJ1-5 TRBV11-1 CASSLATGGGYSNQPQHF TGTGCCAGCAGCTTAGCGACGGGGGGGGGCTATAGCAATCAGCCCCAGCATTTT
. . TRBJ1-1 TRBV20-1 CSASQGYTEAFF TGCAGTGCTAGCCAGGGGTACACTGAAGCTTTCTTT
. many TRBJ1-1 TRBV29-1 CSSLTTNTEAFF TGCAGTTCTTTGACAACGAACACTGAAGCTTTCTTT
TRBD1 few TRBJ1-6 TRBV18 CASSPTGSDSPLHF TGTGCCAGCTCACCGACAGGGAGCGATTCACCCCTCCACTTT
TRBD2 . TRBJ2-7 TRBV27 CASSPRDYLYEQYF TGTGCCAGCAGTCCTCGGGACTACCTCTACGAGCAGTACTTC
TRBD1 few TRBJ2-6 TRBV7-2 CASSSKGQGSGANVLTF TGTGCCAGCAGCTCCAAGGGACAGGGGTCTGGGGCCAACGTCCTGACTTTC
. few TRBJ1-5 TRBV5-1 CASSWRPKFSNQPQHF TGCGCCAGCAGCTGGAGGCCCAAATTTAGCAATCAGCCCCAGCATTTT
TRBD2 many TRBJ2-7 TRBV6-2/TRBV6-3 CASSYAGGRYEQYF TGTGCCAGCAGTTATGCGGGGGGGCGCTACGAGCAGTACTTC
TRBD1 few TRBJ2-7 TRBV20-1 CSAHRDRDSYEQYF TGCAGTGCTCACCGGGACAGGGACTCCTACGAGCAGTACTTC
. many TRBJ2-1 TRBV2 CASILGYGNEQFF .
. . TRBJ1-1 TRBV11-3 CASSLDWTMHTEAFF TGTGCCAGCAGCTTAGATTGGACGATGCACACTGAAGCTTTCTTT
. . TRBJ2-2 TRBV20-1 CSARRGIHGELFF TGCAGTGCTAGGAGGGGGATTCACGGGGAGCTGTTTTTT
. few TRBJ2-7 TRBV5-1 CASSPGQGLYYEQYF TGCGCCAGCAGCCCAGGGCAAGGATTGTACTACGAGCAGTACTTC
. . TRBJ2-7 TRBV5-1 CASSLAPQPHEQYF TGCGCCAGCAGCTTGGCGCCACAGCCTCACGAGCAGTACTTC
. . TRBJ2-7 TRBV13 CASSQGTGTSPYEQYF TGTGCCAGCAGCCAGGGGACCGGGACTTCGCCTTACGAGCAGTACTTC
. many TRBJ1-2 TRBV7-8 CASSLLRGSTLLANYGYTF TGTGCCAGCAGCTTACTAAGGGGATCCACCCTATTAGCTAACTATGGCTACACCTTC
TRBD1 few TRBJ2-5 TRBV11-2 CASSLGGGGGYKLETQYF TGTGCCAGCAGCTTAGGAGGGGGCGGCGGTTATAAATTAGAGACCCAGTACTTC
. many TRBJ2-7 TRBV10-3 CAISGGQVRAEQYF TGTGCCATCAGTGGAGGGCAGGTGAGGGCCGAGCAGTACTTC
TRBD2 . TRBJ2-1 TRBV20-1 CSASISGNLDEQFF TGCAGTGCTAGTATAAGCGGGAATTTGGATGAGCAGTTCTTC
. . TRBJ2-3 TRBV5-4 CASSLVVASDTQYF TGTGCCAGCAGCTTGGTCGTGGCTTCGGATACGCAGTATTTT
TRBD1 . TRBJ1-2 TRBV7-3 CASSTGGTGENGYTF TGTGCCAGCAGCACAGGTGGGACAGGGGAAAATGGCTACACCTTC
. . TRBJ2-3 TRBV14 CASSQDRTLFTDTQYF TGTGCCAGCAGCCAAGATCGAACTCTCTTCACAGATACGCAGTATTTT
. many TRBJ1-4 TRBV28 CASSLGPLLNPTNEKLFF TGTGCCAGCAGTTTGGGCCCCCTTTTGAACCCAACTAATGAAAAACTGTTTTTT
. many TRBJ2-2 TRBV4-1 CASSQDRIGELFF TGCGCCAGCAGCCAAGATCGCATCGGGGAGCTGTTTTTT
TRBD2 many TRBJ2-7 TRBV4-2 CASSPGGWASGVSSYEQYF TGTGCCAGCAGCCCCGGGGGTTGGGCTAGCGGGGTTAGCTCCTACGAGCAGTACTTC
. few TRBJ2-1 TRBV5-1 CASSILAVSSYNEQFF TGCGCCAGCAGCATATTAGCGGTTAGCTCCTACAATGAGCAGTTCTTC
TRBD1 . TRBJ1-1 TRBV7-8 CASSLVRGRTEAFF TGTGCCAGCAGCTTAGTAAGGGGGCGGACTGAAGCTTTCTTT
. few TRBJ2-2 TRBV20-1 CSARTADTGELFF TGCAGTGCTAGAACGGCGGACACCGGGGAGCTGTTTTTT
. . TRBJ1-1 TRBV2 CASRTKWSNTEAFF TGTGCCAGCAGGACAAAATGGTCTAACACTGAAGCTTTCTTT
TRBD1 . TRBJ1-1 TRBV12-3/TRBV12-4 CASRIQGYENTEAFF TGTGCCAGCAGGATACAGGGGTATGAGAACACTGAAGCTTTCTTT
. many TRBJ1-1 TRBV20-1 CSARSGLAGTMNTEAFF TGCAGTGCTAGATCAGGGTTGGCAGGGACCATGAACACTGAAGCTTTCTTT
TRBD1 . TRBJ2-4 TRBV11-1 CASSSLWGTGLSKNIQYF TGTGCCAGCAGCTCTCTATGGGGGACAGGGCTCTCCAAAAACATTCAGTACTTC
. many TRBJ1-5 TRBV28 CASRSLGRHFGSNQPQHF TGTGCCAGCAGATCTTTGGGGAGACACTTCGGGAGCAATCAGCCCCAGCATTTT